The 25 T cell receptor beta chains presented below share a single source sample, sequenced in a study of cytomegalovirus exposure and HLA in healthy donors. The PCR ran on 60 Vbeta and 13 Jbeta primers. The method was immunoSEQ multiplex PCR; TCRdb's version includes in-frame clones alone and lacks a portion of them. The sample lists 120,000 to 150,000 clones, just under 85% occurring once. Material for sequencing was PBMCs. The receptors originated from a man between 40 and 49 years old in good health and CMV-seropositive.

The chain links TRBV30 to TRBJ1-2; TRBD1 might be the D (5 bases). CDR1 and CDR2 (germline): GTSNPN, SVGIG (reference sequence). Trimming pared 4 bases from V and 4 bases from J, leaving 10 bases between. This CDR3 comprises 12 residues. CDR3 in DNA: TGTGCCTGGACTAGGGGCTCCTATGGCTACACCTTC. Its translation: CAWTRGSYGYTF.

This clone has only a few counts. This chain joins TRBV19 and TRBJ2-5; 7 bases are a match to TRBD1. Trimming at V came to 3 bases and at J to 5 bases, leaving 12 bases not matched to a gene. Germline V gene sequence: CDR1 LNHDA, CDR2 SQIVND (reference sequence). This CDR3 comprises 16 residues. In DNA, the CDR3 is TGTGCCAGTAGTATTTTCCCTCCGAGGGGGCAGGAGACCCAGTACTTC. Amino acid sequence: CASSIFPPRGQETQYF. Variable domain in full (rest from reference TRBV19 and TRBJ2-5): DGGITQSPKYLFRKEGQNVTLSCEQNLNHDAMYWYRQDPGQGLRLIYYSQIVNDFQKGDIAEGYSVSREKKESFPLTVTSAQKNPTAFYLCASSIFPPRGQETQYFGPGTRLLVL.

With regard to this clone: The junction and the germline gene differ at one end; a read error may be behind it. This rearrangement joins TRBV2 to TRBJ1-5; D is ambiguous. CDR3 length: 12 residues. Germline V gene data show CDR1 as SNHLY and CDR2 as FYNNEI. The CDR3 DNA sequence: TGTGCCAGCCGCCGGAGGAATCGGCCCCAGCATTTT. Amino acids: CASRRRNRPQHF.

The chain is built from TRBV13 and TRBJ2-5, with TRBD1 matching 7 bases. Germline lookup yields CDR1 PRHDT and CDR2 FYEKMQ (reference sequence). The ends lost 3 bases at V and 9 bases at J; junction bases unmatched: 7. CDR3 length equals 13 residues. The CDR3 DNA reads as TGTGCCAGCAGCTTCTGGGGCCAGGGGGCCCAGTACTTC. This translates into CASSFWGQGAQYF.

This chain links TRBV27 with TRBJ1-2; the D gene is possibly TRBD1 (6 bases). CDR1 is MNHEY, CDR2 SMNVEV, per germline (reference sequence). The length of the CDR3 is 13 residues. Trimming took 0 bases from V and 6 from J, leaving 8 bases between them. CDR3 protein: CASSLSGAHGYTF. The CDR3 DNA is TGTGCCAGCAGTTTATCGGGGGCACATGGCTACACCTTC.

The V call is TRBV7-9, the J call TRBJ2-5; maybe TRBD1 (5 bases). The end of the DNA aligns better with TRBJ2-7, so the J call may be wrong. CDR1 is SEHNR, CDR2 FQNEAQ, per germline (reference sequence). The CDR3 is 13 residues long. This CDR3 is CASSLQGWHEQYF. The CDR3 DNA reads TGTGCCAGCAGCTTACAGGGCTGGCACGAGCAGTACTTC.

The J gene is TRBJ2-7, the V gene TRBV7-6, with 7 bases that match TRBD2. V gave up 0 bases and J gave up 3 bases; unmatched junction bases: 8. The CDR3 totals 16 residues. The germline V gene has CDR1 SGHVS and CDR2 FNYEAQ. This CDR3 reads CASSLAVPGLNYEQYF. For the CDR3, the DNA is TGTGCCAGCAGCTTAGCGGTACCGGGACTAAACTACGAGCAGTACTTC.

V and J are TRBV10-3 and TRBJ2-7, with D possibly TRBD1 on 5 matching bases. Trimming took off 4 bases at V and 4 bases at J, with 14 bases between the two ends. Germline lookup yields CDR1 ENHRY and CDR2 SYGVKD. CDR3 length: 14 amino acids. CDR3 DNA: TGTGCCATCAGTGGTAGGCAGGGTGAATACGAGCAGTACTTC. Amino acid sequence: CAISGRQGEYEQYF.

V usage is TRBV5-6 and J usage is TRBJ1-5; a weak D match, TRBD1 (6 bases). Germline V gene data show CDR1 as SGHDT and CDR2 as YYEEEE. Deletions cut 1 base from V and 4 bases from J, with 12 bases between. The CDR3 sequence is 15 residues long. As DNA, the CDR3 is TGTGCCAGCAGCTTGAGTGGGACACTTAATCAGCCCCAGCATTTT. It translates to CASSLSGTLNQPQHF.

The chain carries TRBV4-1 and TRBJ1-2; D is possibly TRBD1 (6 bases). V shed 8 bases and J shed 4 bases, with 20 bases lying between them. This CDR3 region has 15 residues. Germline loops: CDR1 MGHRA, CDR2 YSYEKL. CDR3 amino acids: CASQPWTDFGYGYTF. The CDR3 DNA sequence: TGCGCCAGCCAGCCCTGGACAGATTTTGGCTATGGCTACACCTTC.

A note on this clone: A read error may account for a junction end that differs from germline. CDR3 in DNA: TGCAGCGTTAAAGACAGGGGGTCAGTTTACAATGAGCAGTTCTTC. Its protein product is CSVKDRGSVYNEQFF. The rearrangement uses TRBV29-1 and TRBJ2-1, with 9 bases fitting TRBD1. Germline loops: CDR1 SQVTM, CDR2 ANQGSEA. The CDR3 runs 15 residues.

This clone was seen only once. The J gene is TRBJ1-1, the V gene TRBV7-2, with 9 positions matching TRBD1. The CDR3 has 15 amino acids. The V segment lost 1 base and the J segment 3 bases; nucleotides outside the gene matches: 3. Germline V gene data show CDR1 as SGHTA and CDR2 as FQGNSA. CDR3 DNA: TGTGCCAGCAGCTTAGTCGGGACAGGGCACACTGAAGCTTTCTTT. It is translated as CASSLVGTGHTEAFF. Together with reference TRBV7-2 and TRBJ1-1, the CDR3 gives the full variable domain: GAGVSQSPSNKVTEKGKDVELRCDPISGHTALYWYRQSLGQGLEFLIYFQGNSAPDKSGLPSDRFSAERTGGSVSTLTIQRTQQEDSAVYLCASSLVGTGHTEAFFGQGTRLTVV.

V and J are TRBV30 and TRBJ1-5; D possibly corresponds to TRBD1 (6 bases). The CDR3 covers 19 residues. The germline V gene has CDR1 GTSNPN and CDR2 SVGIG (reference sequence). The ends were cut back, 2 bases at V and 3 bases at J, with 26 bases in the middle. In nucleotides, the CDR3 is TGTGCCTGGAGTCCCCCTGACAGGCTTCGACGCACTCCCAATCAGCCCCAGCATTTT. Translated: CAWSPPDRLRRTPNQPQHF. The complete variable domain, with remaining parts taken from reference TRBV30 and TRBJ1-5, reads SQTIHQWPATLVQPVGSPLSLECTVEGTSNPNLYWYRQAAGRGLQLLFYSVGIGQISSEVPQNLSASRPQDRQFILSSKKLLLSDSGFYLCAWSPPDRLRRTPNQPQHFGDGTRLSIL.

The V call is TRBV6-1, the J call TRBJ1-1; 8 bases are shared with TRBD1. The CDR3 runs 13 residues. V gave up 4 bases and J gave up 8 bases; unmatched junction bases: 6. Per the germline V gene, CDR1 is MNHNS and CDR2 is SASEGT. CDR3 sequence reads: CASSAYRGTEAFF. The CDR3 DNA sequence: TGTGCCAGCAGTGCTTACAGGGGGACAGAAGCTTTCTTT.

The chain uses TRBV7-2 and TRBJ2-1; D perhaps matches TRBD2 (5 bases). Germline CDR1 is SGHTA and CDR2 is FQGNSA. This CDR3 region has 14 residues. V lost 5 bases, J lost 7 bases, and 15 bases lay in between. The CDR3 DNA sequence: TGTGCCAGCAGCCGAGACCCCGGGAAGAATGAGCAGTTCTTC. Residues: CASSRDPGKNEQFF.

The chain is built from TRBV27 and TRBJ2-7; tentatively, D is TRBD1 (6 bases). The germline V gene encodes CDR1 MNHEY and CDR2 SMNVEV (reference sequence). V was pared by 5 bases and J by 4 bases, with 12 bases between. The CDR3 has 13 residues. The chain's CDR3 is CASSPGTLYEQYF. In DNA, the CDR3 is TGTGCCAGCAGTCCCGGGACACTTTACGAGCAGTACTTC.

Concerning this clone: Germline is not matched at one junction end, which may reflect a read error. The rearrangement uses TRBV13 and TRBJ2-7; perhaps TRBD2 as D (5 bases). Germline V gene sequence: CDR1 PRHDT, CDR2 FYEKMQ (reference sequence). This CDR3 region has 13 residues. This CDR3 reads CASSIGLPAEQYF. CDR3 bases: TGTGCCAGCAGCATAGGACTCCCTGCCGAGCAGTACTTC.

The CDR3: CASRRGSPNEKLFF. CDR3 sequence (DNA): TGTGCCAGCAGAAGGGGGAGCCCAAATGAAAAACTGTTTTTT. The rearrangement links TRBV6-5 to TRBJ1-4; possible D gene TRBD1, 6 bases. The V gene's germline CDR1 is MNHEY and CDR2 SVGAGI. Deletions cut 6 bases from V and 5 bases from J, with 13 bases between. CDR3 length: 14 residues.

The CDR3 reads CASRIQGSGNQPQHF. DNA of the CDR3: TGTGCCAGCAGGATCCAGGGGAGCGGCAATCAGCCCCAGCATTTT. The rearrangement uses TRBV6-1 and TRBJ1-5; possibly TRBD1 for D (6 bases). This CDR3 spans 15 amino acids. V was cut by 6 bases and J by 2 bases, with 14 bases left in between. The germline CDR1 and CDR2 sequences are MNHNS and SASEGT.

The V gene is TRBV28, the J gene TRBJ1-1; TRBD1 might be the D (5 bases). Germline V gene lookup returns CDR1 MDHEN and CDR2 SYDVKM. The CDR3 length is 15 residues. The V end was cut by 7 bases, the J end by 4 bases, with 19 bases between. Written as DNA, the CDR3 is TGTGCCAGCATTCACTCCGGGGCGGGGGTCACTGAAGCTTTCTTT. Translated: CASIHSGAGVTEAFF.

The J gene is TRBJ2-7, the V gene TRBV6-5, with 8 bases identical to TRBD1. Germline lookup yields CDR1 MNHEY and CDR2 SVGAGI. The CDR3 extends over 14 amino acids. The V and J ends lost 5 bases and 3 bases, in that order; junction bases with no gene match: 6. The CDR3: CASSLRTGYYEQYF. The CDR3 nucleotides read TGTGCCAGCAGTCTGCGGACAGGGTACTACGAGCAGTACTTC.

CDR3 region: CASSVGALGGSGTDTQYF. The CDR3 DNA is TGTGCCAGCAGCGTAGGGGCGTTGGGAGGGTCGGGCACAGATACGCAGTATTTT. This chain joins TRBV9 and TRBJ2-3, with TRBD2 matching 7 bases. CDR1 SGDLS and CDR2 YYNGEE come from the germline V gene. V gave up 0 bases and J gave up 1 base; unmatched junction bases: 11. The CDR3 has 18 amino acids.

The chain recombines TRBV7-8 with TRBJ2-7; 9 bases agree with TRBD2. Germline-derived CDR1 and CDR2 are SGHVS and FQNEAQ. CDR3 length: 15 residues. J lost 3 bases, V lost 5 bases, and 8 bases had no gene match. The CDR3 region has the DNA TGTGCCAGCAGCCCACCGGGACTAGCCAACTACGAGCAGTACTTC. Amino acid sequence: CASSPPGLANYEQYF.

J is TRBJ1-4 and V is TRBV2, with 7 positions matching TRBD1. The CDR3 loop spans 13 amino acids. Germline assignment: CDR1 SNHLY and CDR2 FYNNEI. V trimming: 5 bases; J trimming: 5 bases; junction bases outside the gene matches: 2. The CDR3, as DNA: TGTGCCAGCAGTCGGGACAGAAATGAAAAACTGTTTTTT. Its translation: CASSRDRNEKLFF.

This clone was recorded only once. V gene TRBV7-9 combines with J gene TRBJ1-1; TRBD1 matches at 8 bases. The CDR3 sequence is 14 residues long. Trimming at V came to 8 bases and at J to 3 bases, leaving 8 bases not matched to a gene. CDR1 SEHNR and CDR2 FQNEAQ come from the germline V gene (reference sequence). The DNA for the CDR3 is TGTGCCAGCTCAACAGGGGGGGGACACACTGAAGCTTTCTTT. Its translation is CASSTGGGHTEAFF.